This TCR beta chain was recovered during a study of Graves' ophthalmopathy and Graves' hyperthyroidism. About the study: Peripheral blood sampling preceded any treatment and occurred at initial diagnosis.

The germline V gene has CDR1 LGHNA and CDR2 YSLEER. Trimming shortened V by 0 bases and J by 8 bases, and 4 bases separated the two germline ends. The CDR3 covers 12 residues. Amplification targeted the TCR beta CDR3 regions, with RNA transcripts as the source material. RT-PCR was first run with HTBI primers, then multiplex PCR in a second round. TCRdb used MiXCR to reprocess the multiplex PCR reads, holding one entry per CDR3 protein. The table has about 700,000 distinct CDR3 sequences, 35% to 50% seen once. Turning to this clonotype: The target antigen is unknown.

Findings of the study overall: Detected in blood as well were most expanded thyroid clonotypes with frequency above 0.001.

The study excluded patients with other autoimmune diseases, uncontrolled infections, pregnancy or lactation. The V call is TRBV4-3, the J call TRBJ2-2; D unclear. Sequencing was performed on peripheral blood. The receptor comes from an adult man with Graves' ophthalmopathy. CDR3 nucleotides: TGCGCCAGCAGCCAAGACAGAGGGGAGCTGTTTTTT. Protein: CASSQDRGELFF.